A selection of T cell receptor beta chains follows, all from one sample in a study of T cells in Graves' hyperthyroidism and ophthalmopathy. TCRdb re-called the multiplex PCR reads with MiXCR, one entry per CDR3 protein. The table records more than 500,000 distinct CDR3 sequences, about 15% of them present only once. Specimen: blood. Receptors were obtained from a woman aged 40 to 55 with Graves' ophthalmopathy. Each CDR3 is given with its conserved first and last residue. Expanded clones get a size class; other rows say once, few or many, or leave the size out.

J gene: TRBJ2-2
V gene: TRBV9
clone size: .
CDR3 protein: CASSVGPSSLGGELFF

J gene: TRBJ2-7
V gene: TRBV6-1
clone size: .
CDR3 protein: CASSEVVAGTYEQYF

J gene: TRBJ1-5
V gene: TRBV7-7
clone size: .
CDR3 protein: CASRQKTGGSQPQHF

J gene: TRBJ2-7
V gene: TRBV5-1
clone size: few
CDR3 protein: CASSWGQGQAYEQYF

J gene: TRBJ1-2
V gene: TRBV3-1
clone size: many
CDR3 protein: CASSNRGGYTF

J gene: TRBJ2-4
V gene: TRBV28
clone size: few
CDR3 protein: CASSPGLSKNIQYF

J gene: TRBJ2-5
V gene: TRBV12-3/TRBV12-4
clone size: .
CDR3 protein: CASSFGQTRYF

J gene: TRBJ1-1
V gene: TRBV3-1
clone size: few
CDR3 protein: CASSPDRADEAFF

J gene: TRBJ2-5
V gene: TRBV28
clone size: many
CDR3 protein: CASSLLAGGVETQYF

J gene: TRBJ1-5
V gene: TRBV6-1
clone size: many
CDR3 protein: CASIEGQAESNQPQHF

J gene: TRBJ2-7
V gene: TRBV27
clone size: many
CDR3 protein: CASRWTGTYEQYF

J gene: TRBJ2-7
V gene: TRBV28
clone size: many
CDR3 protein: CASSLGVDSYEQYF

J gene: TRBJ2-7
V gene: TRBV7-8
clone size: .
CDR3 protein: CASGNSGEQYF

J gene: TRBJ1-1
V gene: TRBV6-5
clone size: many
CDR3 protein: CASSYGGRASEAFF

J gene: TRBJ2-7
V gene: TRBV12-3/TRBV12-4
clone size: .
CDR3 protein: CASSFGLTSGSYEQYF

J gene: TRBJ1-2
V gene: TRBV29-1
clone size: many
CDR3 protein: CSGRITGGYGYTF

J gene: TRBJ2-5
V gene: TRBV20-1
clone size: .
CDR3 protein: CSARPPGAETQYF

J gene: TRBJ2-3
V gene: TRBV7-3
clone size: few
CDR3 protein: CASSFKGTDTQYF

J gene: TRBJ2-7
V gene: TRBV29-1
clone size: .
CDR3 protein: CSVVGLRGSGQSEEQYF

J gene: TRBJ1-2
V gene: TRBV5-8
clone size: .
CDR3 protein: CASSPTAGFDYGYTF

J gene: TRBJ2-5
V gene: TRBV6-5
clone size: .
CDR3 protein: CASSYAPAQGSQYF

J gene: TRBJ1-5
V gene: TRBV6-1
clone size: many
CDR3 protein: CASSDKQGAGFGSNQPQHF

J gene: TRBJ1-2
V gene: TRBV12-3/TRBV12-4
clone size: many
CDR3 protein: CASSRGGGDYGYTF

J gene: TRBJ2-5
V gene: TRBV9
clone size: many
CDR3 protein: CASSVGQGGILQETQYF

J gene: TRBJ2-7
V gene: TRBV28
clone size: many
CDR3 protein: CASSSYRTGLRYEQYF

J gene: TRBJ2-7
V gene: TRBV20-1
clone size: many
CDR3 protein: CSAFTREGLGYEQYF

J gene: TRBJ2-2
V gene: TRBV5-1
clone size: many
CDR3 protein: CASSSTPTSGTAGELFF

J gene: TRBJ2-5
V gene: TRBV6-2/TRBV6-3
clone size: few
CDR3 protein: CASRKLPYQETQYF

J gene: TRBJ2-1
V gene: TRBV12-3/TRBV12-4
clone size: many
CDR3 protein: CASSRDGSSYNEQFF

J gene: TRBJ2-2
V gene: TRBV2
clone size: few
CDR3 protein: CASSLSRTGNTGELFF

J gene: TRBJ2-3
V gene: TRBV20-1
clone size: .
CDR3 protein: CSARQGGGAPSTDTQYF

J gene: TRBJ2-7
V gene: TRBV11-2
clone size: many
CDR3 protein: CASSLGGLAGEGYEQYF

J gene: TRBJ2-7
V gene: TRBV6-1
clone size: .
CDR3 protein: CASTPPGTSSYEQYF

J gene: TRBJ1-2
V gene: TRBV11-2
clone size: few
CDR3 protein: CASGPGQDYGYTF

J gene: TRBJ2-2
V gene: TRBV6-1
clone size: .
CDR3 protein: CASSARDPRGELFF

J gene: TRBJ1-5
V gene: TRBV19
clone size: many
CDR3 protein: CASTSDRGGRSNQPQHF